This T cell receptor beta chain was sequenced for a study of human T cells and chemical hapten exposure listed by TCRdb under 2021. With respect to the entire study: For sensitization, 2% DPC in acetone was applied to an approximately 2 cm by approximately 2 cm area of upper inner arm skin. Throughout the approximately 23-week study period, patients were also given weekly therapeutic DPC doses on the scalp. Patch testing on the upper back used Finn chambers containing 0.01% DPC, with scoring done after 6 days according to International Contact Dermatitis Research Group standards. The patient cohort, mostly female, included alopecia areata with under or over 50% scalp involvement, alopecia totalis and alopecia universalis. Libraries were combined into a pool for sequencing, and differences in TCR yield between samples came mainly from small differences in library volumes within the pool. This study followed changes in the peripheral blood TCR repertoire in vivo during primary and secondary sensitization of alopecia patients to the hapten diphenylcyclopropenone (DPC). Blood samples were taken from patients before sensitization (week 0) and at 2, 6 and about 24 weeks after DPC sensitization. For TCR sequencing, blood came from 25 to 35 alopecia patients at anywhere from one to four time points (pre-sensitization, 2, 6 and 24 weeks). What the research found in general, with its limitations: Patch test score was positively correlated with the number of PT1 expanded TCRs, with significance at thresholds 8, 16 and 32 but not at 4. Expanded TCRs formed significantly more large CDR3 similarity clusters than pre-sensitization or healthy control sets, consistent with antigen-driven responses. Because every patient had alopecia, a presumed autoimmune disease, the patients' immune response might differ from that of healthy individuals. No change with DPC sensitization was found in the number of TCRs above 1 in 1000 frequency, and no evidence of global repertoire structure alterations was found. After repeated subsampling, the strength of the expansion versus patch-test correlation and the threshold at which it became significant changed.

This clonotype was counted between two and nine times. Its antigen is unknown. One base away there is no much larger clone; base qualities are not given. Reading the label with the study, this specimen's time point is: pre-sensitization, week 0. What this sample's treatment or condition label stands for: therapeutic diphenylcyclopropenone sensitization with weekly scalp DPC. Blood at each patch-test visit was drawn before the patch test was applied. Patients were considered eligible if aged 18 to 70, diagnosed with alopecia and deemed suitable for DPC therapy, and patients were excluded if pregnant. Total RNA was isolated from unfractionated whole blood collected in Tempus Blood RNA tubes. The library was made by RACE. Sequenced on a NextSeq 500. During library preparation, unique molecular identifiers were attached to individual cDNA molecules so that TCRs could be counted in a quantitative, reproducible way. Each blood RNA sample was used to sequence both TCR alpha and TCR beta chains. The source study handled its data this way. Samples had a median of about 96,000 TCRs, with a range from roughly 23,224 to 700,000. V, J and CDR3 annotation of the TCR reads was performed with the Decombinator software suite. For PS versus PT1 abundance plots, all samples were subsampled to the same number of TCRs (28,000). TCRs were defined as expanded if absent before sensitization and observed at least eight times at the 2-week time point. TCRdb took the public reads, trimmed them with fastp at Q25, ran MiXCR for clone calling and kept in-frame beta chains. Rows with one shared CDR3 protein collapse into an entry with the most common genes and DNA. TCRdb's processing, not the authors', yielded these V and J calls. Within this sample are 50,000 to 65,000 distinct CDR3 sequences, with around 11% of them counted one time only. 4% of the sample comes from the top ten.

Taken from cysteine to phenylalanine, the CDR3 has 13 residues. The read is trimmed to its CDR3 DNA, 39 bases read in frame from base 1. The germline V gene specifies ENHRY as CDR1 and SYGVKD as CDR2. V is shortened by 6 bases, J by 8 bases, and the region joining them spans 14 bases. The sequences come from whole blood, collected in connection with sensitization to the hapten diphenylcyclopropenone (DPC). This clonotype was obtained from a woman between 40 and 55 years old with alopecia areata. Some clones in this sample may be carry-over from other donors' samples. The V gene is TRBV10-3 and the J gene is TRBJ2-1; TRBD2 is a weak D gene call, 6 bases matching. Read as DNA, the sequence is TGTGCCATCAGGGCGGAGGGTGGAGATGAGCAGTTCTTC. Its protein is CAIRAEGGDEQFF.